Shown below are 22 T cell receptor beta chains from a single sample sequenced in a study of Graves' ophthalmopathy and Graves' hyperthyroidism. RNA served as the template for amplifying TCR beta CDR3 regions. Second-round multiplex PCR came after a first-round RT-PCR that employed HTBI primers. Each CDR3 protein gets one entry after TCRdb re-called the multiplex PCR reads with MiXCR. The table lists 500,000 to 600,000 distinct CDR3 sequences, under 45% of them singletons. The sample was peripheral blood or thyroid tissue (not recorded which). The receptors come from an adult man with Graves' hyperthyroidism.

The CDR3 bases are TGTGCCAGCAGCTTGCTAGCGGGGGGGATGAAGACCCAGTACTTC. As protein: CASSLLAGGMKTQYF. The chain employs TRBV7-9 and TRBJ2-5, with 12 bases fitting TRBD2. From germline, CDR1 is SEHNR and CDR2 FQNEAQ (reference sequence). With V trimmed by 3 bases and J by 6 bases, 5 bases remained unmatched. The CDR3 has 15 amino acids.

This clonotype came up many times. The chain recombines TRBV20-1 with TRBJ1-5; TRBD1 agrees at 8 bases. This CDR3 contains 15 residues. Germline values: CDR1 DFQATT, CDR2 SNEGSKA (reference sequence). Losses at the gene ends were 0 bases for V and 2 bases for J; bases not matched to a gene: 3. Here the CDR3 DNA reads TGCAGTGCTAGAGATCCAGGGGGCGGCAATCAGCCCCAGCATTTT. As protein: CSARDPGGGNQPQHF.

The chain is built from TRBV15 and TRBJ1-6, with D perhaps matching TRBD1 (5 bases). This CDR3 spans 16 amino acids. Trimming pared 3 bases from V and 7 bases from J, leaving 16 bases between. CDR1 and CDR2 (germline): LNHNV, YYDKDF (reference sequence). CDR3 sequence (DNA): TGTGCCACCAGCAGGAAAGGAAAAGGGGCCAATTCACCCCTCCACTTT. Translated: CATSRKGKGANSPLHF.

This clonotype has only a few counts. The V and J genes are TRBV7-6 and TRBJ1-2; D perhaps matches TRBD1 (5 bases). Per the germline V gene, CDR1 is SGHVS and CDR2 is FNYEAQ. Trimming cost V 6 bases and J 2 bases, with 16 bases left between them. CDR3 length equals 15 residues. CDR3 DNA: TGTGCCAGCAGTGAGGCCGGGACGGCCAACTATGGCTACACCTTC. It is translated as CASSEAGTANYGYTF.

The chain uses TRBV9 and TRBJ2-7; no firm D call. Looked up from germline, CDR1 is SGDLS and CDR2 is YYNGEE. The CDR3 covers 14 residues. Trimming stripped 4 bases from V and 4 bases from J, with 15 bases between. The CDR3 protein is CASSQHSEEYEQYF. The CDR3, as DNA: TGTGCCAGCAGCCAACACAGCGAGGAATACGAGCAGTACTTC.

This clonotype appeared many times. Sequence at one end of the junction differs from germline and may be a read error. V and J are TRBV10-2 and TRBJ1-3; D is unclear. Germline CDR1 WSHSY, CDR2 SAAADI. The CDR3 has 9 amino acids. CDR3 residues: CASRREAEF. The CDR3 DNA reads TGCGCCAGCAGAAGGGAGGCAGAATTT.

A word on this clonotype: A much larger clone differs by one base, so this may be a read error. The chain carries TRBV5-4 and TRBJ2-7; 7 bases agree with TRBD2. V was clipped by 4 bases and J by 6 bases; unmatched bases: 7. Germline CDR1 reads SGHNT; CDR2 reads YYREEE (reference sequence). This CDR3 region has 13 residues. The CDR3 DNA follows: TGTGCCAGCAGCCCGGGGACTATGGTCGAGCAGTACTTC. Protein product: CASSPGTMVEQYF.

Here the CDR3 DNA reads TGTGCCAGCAGCCAAGATATATGGAGGCCCCAGCATTTT. Translated, it gives CASSQDIWRPQHF. The rearrangement joins TRBV7-3 to TRBJ1-5; no definite D call. The germline V gene encodes CDR1 SGHTA and CDR2 FQGTGA. This CDR3 is 13 amino acids long. V lost 5 bases to trimming and J lost 9 bases, with 14 bases between them.

This clonotype has only a few counts. This chain uses TRBV19 with TRBJ1-5; D possibly corresponds to TRBD1 (5 bases). Germline CDR1 is LNHDA and CDR2 is SQIVND (reference sequence). The CDR3 spans 15 residues. V dropped 3 bases and J dropped 5 bases, with 14 bases sitting between them. CDR3 sequence reads: CASSIFGQGDQPQHF. CDR3 in DNA: TGTGCCAGTAGTATCTTTGGGCAGGGTGATCAGCCCCAGCATTTT.

The chain is built from TRBV29-1 and TRBJ2-2; D tentatively reads TRBD1 or TRBD2 (5 bases each). The CDR3 consists of 14 residues. The V end lost 6 bases, the J end lost 4 bases, and 15 bases lay between the germline ends. The germline V gene has CDR1 SQVTM and CDR2 ANQGSEA. CDR3 DNA sequence: TGCAGCGTGGGCATGGGGGTTCCCACCGGGGAGCTGTTTTTT. Protein product: CSVGMGVPTGELFF.

This clonotype was counted ten times or more. This rearrangement joins TRBV12-3 or TRBV12-4 to TRBJ2-7; TRBD1 or TRBD2 may be the D gene (5 bases each). The germline V and J ends were trimmed by 3 bases and 4 bases, with 13 bases remaining between them. The CDR3 length is 14 residues. This CDR3 is CASSFSGTWYEQYF. CDR3 nucleotides: TGTGCCAGCAGTTTTTCAGGGACGTGGTACGAGCAGTACTTC.

This clonotype came up a few times. The rearrangement links TRBV19 to TRBJ2-7, with 7 positions matching TRBD1. The CDR3 has 14 amino acids. V lost 1 base, J lost 5 bases, and 5 bases stayed unmatched. In germline, CDR1 is LNHDA, CDR2 SQIVND (reference sequence). DNA for the CDR3: TGTGCCAGTAGTATAGGACAGGGCAACGACGAGCAGTACTTC. Encoded protein: CASSIGQGNDEQYF.

Comments on this clonotype: A much bigger clone sits one base away, suggesting this may be a read error. The chain uses TRBV10-3 and TRBJ2-2, with D possibly matching TRBD2 (6 bases). From germline, CDR1 is ENHRY and CDR2 SYGVKD. V dropped 2 bases and J dropped 6 bases, with 13 bases sitting between them. The CDR3 has 15 residues. DNA for the CDR3: TGTGCCATCAGTGAGCCGAGTCCTAGCGCCGGGGAGCTGTTTTTT. Encoded protein: CAISEPSPSAGELFF.

Concerning this clonotype itself: Compared with germline, one end of the junction differs, possibly owing to a read error. The chain is built from TRBV10-3 and TRBJ1-5; D is ambiguous. This CDR3 comprises 15 residues. The germline V gene has CDR1 ENHRY and CDR2 SYGVKD. CDR3 DNA: TGTGCCATCAGCCAAGGGAGACGGTACAATCAGTCCCAGCATTTT. It yields the protein CAISQGRRYNQSQHF.

In the case of this clonotype: At one boundary the junction diverges from the germline segment, which might be a read error. This rearrangement joins TRBV20-1 to TRBJ2-3, with 8 bases identical to TRBD2. The CDR3 consists of 14 residues. CDR1 and CDR2 from the germline V gene are DFQATT and SNEGSKA (reference sequence). CDR3 residues: CSARVGGAADTQYF. CDR3 DNA sequence: TGTAGTGCTAGAGTCGGGGGGGCGGCAGATACGCAGTATTTT.

This clonotype was recorded at least ten times. Here the CDR3 DNA reads TGTGCCAGCAGCCTTTATAACCGGGACTACGAGCAGTACTTC. This sequence encodes CASSLYNRDYEQYF. The chain combines TRBV13 with TRBJ2-7, with D perhaps TRBD2 (5 bases). CDR1 PRHDT and CDR2 FYEKMQ come from the germline V gene (reference sequence). Trimming shortened V by 5 bases and J by 3 bases, and 14 bases separated the two germline ends. The CDR3 has 14 amino acids.

This clonotype has a count of ten or more. The chain has TRBV7-8 and TRBJ1-1, with 8 bases identical to TRBD1. Germline V gene data show CDR1 as SGHVS and CDR2 as FQNEAQ. This CDR3 region has 14 residues. Trimming cost V 3 bases and J 7 bases; bases outside gene matches: 7. CDR3 in DNA: TGTGCCAGCAGCTTTGGGACAGGAAAGGGTGAAGCTTTCTTT. Its translation is CASSFGTGKGEAFF.

At least ten counts were recorded for this clonotype. The chain has TRBV2 and TRBJ2-5, with D unclear. Germline V CDR1 and CDR2: SNHLY, FYNNEI. The CDR3 totals 12 residues. Trimming took off 1 base at V and 5 bases at J, with 5 bases between the two ends. This CDR3 is CASSEGRETQYF. The CDR3 coding sequence is TGTGCCAGCAGTGAAGGGCGGGAGACCCAGTACTTC.

Ten or more counts support this clonotype. The chain joins TRBV27 to TRBJ1-2; no reliable D call. Trimming removed 7 bases from V and 7 bases from J, with 10 bases in between. Germline loops: CDR1 MNHEY, CDR2 SMNVEV (reference sequence). This CDR3 contains 11 residues. The CDR3 loop is CASKAGGGYTF. CDR3 DNA sequence: TGTGCCAGCAAGGCAGGAGGTGGCTACACCTTC.

The chain's CDR3 is CSVEDRVGTGEQYF. DNA for the CDR3: TGCAGCGTTGAGGACAGGGTGGGCACCGGGGAGCAGTACTTC. V and J are TRBV29-1 and TRBJ2-7; 8 bases are shared with TRBD1. CDR1 and CDR2 (germline): SQVTM, ANQGSEA. CDR3 length: 14 amino acids. V shed 3 bases, J shed 7 bases, and the junction held 11 bases outside the gene matches.

The V call is TRBV6-6, the J call TRBJ2-5, with 8 nucleotides matching TRBD2. The V and J ends lost 5 bases and 0 bases, in that order; junction bases with no gene match: 8. Germline CDR1 reads MNHNY; CDR2 reads SVGAGI (reference sequence). The length of the CDR3 is 16 residues. DNA for the CDR3: TGTGCCAGCAGTGAAACAAGCGGGAGCTACCAAGAGACCCAGTACTTC. This gives the protein CASSETSGSYQETQYF.

This clonotype has ten or more counts. The rearrangement links TRBV20-1 to TRBJ1-5, with a weak D call TRBD1 (6 bases). Trimming removed 6 bases from V and 7 bases from J, with 16 bases in between. CDR3 length equals 13 residues. CDR1 is DFQATT, CDR2 SNEGSKA, per germline (reference sequence). The chain's CDR3 is CSAEQVTGQPQHF. The CDR3 coding sequence is TGCAGTGCGGAACAAGTAACAGGGCAGCCCCAGCATTTT.